The rows below give T cell receptor beta chains drawn from one sample of a study of cytomegalovirus exposure and HLA in healthy donors. Profiling relied on immunoSEQ multiplex PCR, and the TCRdb table lists in-frame clones only, not all of them. The table shows more than 250,000 clones, with roughly 88% occurring only once. Input material: PBMCs. These receptors all stem from a woman aged 18-29 years in good health and CMV-seronegative. CDR3s include the opening cysteine and the closing phenylalanine or tryptophan. Each record gives: V gene, D gene, clone size, J gene, CDR3 protein, CDR3 DNA. The D gene is left open where the match is weak. Clone size, where shown, is once, few, many, or a class for clones that have expanded.

TRBV7-8,TRBD2,-,TRBJ2-3,CASSPSQTSGASTDTQYF,TGTGCCAGCAGCCCGTCCCAAACTAGCGGGGCTAGCACAGATACGCAGTATTTT
TRBV7-3,-,-,TRBJ2-3,CASSPSSGSTDTQYF,TGTGCCAGCAGCCCCTCAAGCGGGAGCACAGATACGCAGTATTTT
TRBV29-1,TRBD2,-,TRBJ2-7,CSVGGALAGRDEQYF,TGCAGCGTTGGGGGTGCGCTAGCGGGCCGGGACGAGCAGTACTTC
TRBV7-2,TRBD1,-,TRBJ1-5,CASSRDGQVQPQHF,TGTGCCAGCAGCCGCGATGGACAGGTCCAGCCCCAGCATTTT
TRBV19,-,-,TRBJ2-1,CASMGGINYNEQFF,TGTGCCAGTATGGGCGGGATCAACTACAATGAGCAGTTCTTC
TRBV19,-,-,TRBJ1-4,CASSMQNINEKLFF,TGTGCCAGTAGTATGCAGAATATAAATGAAAAACTGTTTTTT
TRBV6-6,-,-,TRBJ2-1,CASSYPSSLFNEQFF,TGTGCCAGCAGTTATCCCTCTTCCTTATTCAATGAGCAGTTCTTC
TRBV7-6,TRBD1,-,TRBJ2-7,CASSLAQGAIYEQYF,TGTGCCAGCAGCTTAGCGCAGGGGGCCATCTACGAGCAGTACTTC
TRBV9,TRBD2,-,TRBJ2-1,CASSVGLAPNEQFF,TGTGCCAGCAGCGTAGGACTAGCCCCTAATGAGCAGTTCTTC
TRBV5-1,TRBD1,few,TRBJ1-5,CASSPAGGDGQPQHF,TGCGCCAGCAGCCCAGCAGGGGGCGACGGGCAGCCCCAGCATTTT
TRBV2,-,-,TRBJ1-5,CASTRGSQPQHF,TGTGCCAGCACCCGGGGAAGCCAGCCCCAGCATTTT
TRBV7-6,-,-,TRBJ1-3,CASSLAAPGTGNTIYF,TGTGCCAGCAGCTTAGCGGCGCCGGGAACTGGAAACACCATATATTTT
TRBV7-8,TRBD2,-,TRBJ2-7,CASSSRTSGSGEQYF,TGTGCCAGCAGCTCCCGGACTAGCGGGAGCGGTGAGCAGTACTTC